Listed here are 12 T cell receptor beta chains from one sample, sequenced in a study of beta chain features in type 1 diabetes. Of the isolated RNA, all was reverse transcribed, and so the sequenced material was expressed TCRB transcripts. TCRdb keeps only in-frame clones here, not all; method: immunoSEQ multiplex PCR. Here the sample spans 160,000 or so clones, approximately 8.4% being singletons. Sequencing was carried out using central memory CD4+ T cells from blood. These receptors all stem from a woman aged 18-29 years in good health.

This clone showed up just a few times. This sequence joins TRBV30 and TRBJ2-5; a weak D match, TRBD2 (6 bases). V shed 3 bases and J shed 1 base, with 12 bases lying between them. Looked up from germline, CDR1 is GTSNPN and CDR2 is SVGIG (reference sequence). The CDR3 has 14 amino acids. The CDR3 region has the DNA TGTGCCTGGAGGAAAGCGGGCAGCCAAGAGACCCAGTACTTC. Its protein is CAWRKAGSQETQYF. Together with reference TRBV30 and TRBJ2-5, the CDR3 gives the full variable domain: SQTIHQWPATLVQPVGSPLSLECTVEGTSNPNLYWYRQAAGRGLQLLFYSVGIGQISSEVPQNLSASRPQDRQFILSSKKLLLSDSGFYLCAWRKAGSQETQYFGPGTRLLVL.

The V gene is TRBV2, the J gene TRBJ2-1; 10 nucleotides line up with TRBD2. The CDR3 contains 15 residues. The germline CDR1 and CDR2 sequences are SNHLY and FYNNEI. V dropped 6 bases and J dropped 6; count of bases not matched to a gene: 8. As DNA, the CDR3 is TGTGCCAGCAGCGCCGAGCGGGAGGGCCGCAATGAGCAGTTCTTC. As protein: CASSAEREGRNEQFF.

V gene TRBV7-9 combines with J gene TRBJ2-1, with D perhaps matching TRBD2 (5 bases). The CDR3 runs 15 residues. Trimming took 5 bases from V and 13 from J, leaving 24 bases between them. Per germline, CDR1 SEHNR and CDR2 FQNEAQ (reference sequence). The CDR3 loop is CASSPGVALSPPQFF. In DNA form, the CDR3 reads TGTGCCAGCAGCCCCGGGGTAGCGCTCTCCCCACCCCAGTTCTTC.

In this sample, this clone turned up a few times. The chain uses TRBV7-2 and TRBJ2-3, with a weak D call TRBD2 (6 bases). V was pared by 0 bases and J by 9 bases, with 13 bases between. The CDR3 loop spans 14 amino acids. The germline V gene has CDR1 SGHTA and CDR2 FQGNSA. CDR3 coding DNA: TGTGCCAGCAGCTTAGCGGGGGGAGACTGGACGCAGTATTTT. Translating it yields CASSLAGGDWTQYF.

The rearrangement uses TRBV7-9 and TRBJ2-2, with 11 nucleotides matching TRBD2. The ends lost 5 bases at V and 5 bases at J; junction bases unmatched: 7. Looked up from germline, CDR1 is SEHNR and CDR2 is FQNEAQ (reference sequence). The CDR3 loop spans 16 amino acids. Here the CDR3 reads CASSTSSGRMTGELFF. CDR3 DNA sequence: TGTGCCAGCAGCACCTCTAGCGGGAGGATGACCGGGGAGCTGTTTTTT.

This clone was seen a few times. The rearrangement links TRBV30 to TRBJ2-5; the match to TRBD2 covers 8 bases. This CDR3 has 15 amino acids. Germline V gene sequence: CDR1 GTSNPN, CDR2 SVGIG (reference sequence). J gave up 1 base and V 1 base, and 5 bases lay outside the gene matches. The CDR3 region is CAWSGPGGAQETQYF. As DNA, the CDR3 is TGTGCCTGGAGTGGCCCCGGGGGGGCCCAAGAGACCCAGTACTTC. The full variable domain, in which reference TRBV30 and TRBJ2-5 provide the parts outside the CDR3, is SQTIHQWPATLVQPVGSPLSLECTVEGTSNPNLYWYRQAAGRGLQLLFYSVGIGQISSEVPQNLSASRPQDRQFILSSKKLLLSDSGFYLCAWSGPGGAQETQYFGPGTRLLVL.

This clone was found a few times. The J gene is TRBJ2-2, the V gene TRBV27; 8 bases match TRBD1. Germline trimming cut 6 bases from V and 5 bases from J; bases unmatched to any gene: 5. Germline V CDR1 and CDR2: MNHEY, SMNVEV (reference sequence). This CDR3 region has 14 residues. The CDR3 sequence is CASSYRGWTGELFF. CDR3 in DNA: TGTGCCAGCAGCTACAGGGGGTGGACCGGGGAGCTGTTTTTT.

The rearrangement links TRBV21-1 to TRBJ1-1; the table's D call of TRBD1 was not tested on the DNA. TRBV21-1 is classified as a pseudogene. The CDR3 sequence is 15 residues long. CDR3 region: CASSSIWDSNTEAFF. The CDR3 nucleotides are TGTGCCAGCAGCTCGATTTGGGACAGCAACACTGAAGCTTTCTTT.

This clone was found a few times. V and J are TRBV4-2 and TRBJ2-7; 11 bases are a match to TRBD2. Trimming at V came to 1 base and at J to 0 bases, leaving 11 bases not matched to a gene. The CDR3 is 19 residues long. Germline CDR1 reads LGHNA; CDR2 reads YNFKEQ. CDR3 in DNA: TGTGCCAGCAGCCAAGTTTTGGCTAGCGGGGGGCTGAGCTCCTACGAGCAGTACTTC. Its translation: CASSQVLASGGLSSYEQYF.

In this sample, this clone turned up a few times. V is TRBV4-1 and J is TRBJ2-5; 7 nucleotides line up with TRBD1. This CDR3 has 15 residues. V was pared by 0 bases and J by 4 bases, with 5 bases of the junction left unmatched. In germline, CDR1 is MGHRA, CDR2 YSYEKL. The CDR3 nucleotides are TGCGCCAGCAGCCAAGATGAGGGGGCAGGAGAGACCCAGTACTTC. Its translation: CASSQDEGAGETQYF.

This clone was counted between two and nine times. The V gene is TRBV23-1, the J gene TRBJ2-7; TRBD2 aligns across 11 bases. TRBV23-1 is treated as an ORF (open reading frame) with a function not yet certain. With 6 bases clipped from V and 2 bases from J, the junction kept 15 bases outside the gene matches. The CDR3 consists of 18 residues. The CDR3 DNA sequence: TGCGCCAGCAGCAGTCGGGATCTGGGACTAGCGGAAACCTACGAGCAGTACTTC. This sequence encodes CASSSRDLGLAETYEQYF.

This chain joins TRBV6-5 and TRBJ2-7; 14 bases align to TRBD2. With V trimmed by 8 bases and J by 1 base, 4 bases remained unmatched. The CDR3 loop spans 15 amino acids. Per germline, CDR1 MNHEY and CDR2 SVGAGI. The CDR3 sequence is CASGTSGGRSYEQYF. CDR3 coding DNA: TGTGCCAGCGGGACTAGCGGGGGCCGGTCCTACGAGCAGTACTTC.